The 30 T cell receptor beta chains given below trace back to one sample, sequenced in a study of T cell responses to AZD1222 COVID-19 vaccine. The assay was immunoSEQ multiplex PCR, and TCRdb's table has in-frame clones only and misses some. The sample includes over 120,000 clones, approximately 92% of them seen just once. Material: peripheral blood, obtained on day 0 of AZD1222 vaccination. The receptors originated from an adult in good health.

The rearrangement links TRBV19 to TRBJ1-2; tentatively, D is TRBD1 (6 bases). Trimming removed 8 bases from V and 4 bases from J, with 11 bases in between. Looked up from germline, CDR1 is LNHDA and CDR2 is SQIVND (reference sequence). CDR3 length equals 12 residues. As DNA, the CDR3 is TGTGCCAGTTGGGGGGCAGGCTATGGCTACACCTTC. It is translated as CASWGAGYGYTF.

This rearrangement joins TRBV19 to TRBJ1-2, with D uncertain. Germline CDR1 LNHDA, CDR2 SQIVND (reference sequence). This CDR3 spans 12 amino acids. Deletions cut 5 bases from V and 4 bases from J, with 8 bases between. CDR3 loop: CASSAVPYGYTF. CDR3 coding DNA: TGTGCCAGTAGTGCTGTCCCCTATGGCTACACCTTC.

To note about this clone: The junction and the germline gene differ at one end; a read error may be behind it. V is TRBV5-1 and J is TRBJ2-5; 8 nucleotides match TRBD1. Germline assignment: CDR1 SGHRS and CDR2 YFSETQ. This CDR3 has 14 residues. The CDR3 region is CASSLDAGQALRDF. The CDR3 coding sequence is TGCGCCAGCAGCTTGGATGCGGGACAGGCCCTACGGGACTTC.

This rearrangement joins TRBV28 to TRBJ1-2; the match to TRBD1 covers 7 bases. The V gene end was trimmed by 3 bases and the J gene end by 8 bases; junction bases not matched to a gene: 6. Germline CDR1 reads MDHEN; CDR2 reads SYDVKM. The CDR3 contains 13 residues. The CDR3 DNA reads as TGTGCCAGCAGTTTTAGCGACAGGGTCGGCTACACCTTC. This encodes CASSFSDRVGYTF.

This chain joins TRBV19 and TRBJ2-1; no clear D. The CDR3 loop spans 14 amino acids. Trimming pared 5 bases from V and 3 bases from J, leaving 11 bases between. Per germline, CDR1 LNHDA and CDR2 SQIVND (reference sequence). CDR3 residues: CASSFTVIYNEQFF. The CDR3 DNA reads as TGTGCCAGTAGTTTTACGGTGATCTACAATGAGCAGTTCTTC.

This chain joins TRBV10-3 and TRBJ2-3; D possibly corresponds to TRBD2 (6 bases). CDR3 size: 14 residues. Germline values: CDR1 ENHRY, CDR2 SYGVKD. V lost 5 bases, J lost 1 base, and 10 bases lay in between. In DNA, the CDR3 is TGTGCCATCAGTCTGGAGGGACGCACAGATACGCAGTATTTT. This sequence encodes CAISLEGRTDTQYF.

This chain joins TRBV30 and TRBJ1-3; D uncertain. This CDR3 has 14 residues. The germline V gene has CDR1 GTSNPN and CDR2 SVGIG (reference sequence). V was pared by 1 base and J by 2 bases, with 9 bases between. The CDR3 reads CAWSGVATGNTIYF. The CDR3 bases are TGTGCCTGGAGTGGGGTCGCAACTGGAAACACCATATATTTT.

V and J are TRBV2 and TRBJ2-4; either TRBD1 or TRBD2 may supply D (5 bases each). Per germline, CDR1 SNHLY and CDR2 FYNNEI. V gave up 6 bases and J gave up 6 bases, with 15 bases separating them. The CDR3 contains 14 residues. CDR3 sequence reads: CASRFRDGINIQYF. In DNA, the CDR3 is TGTGCCAGCAGGTTCCGGGACGGGATAAACATTCAGTACTTC.

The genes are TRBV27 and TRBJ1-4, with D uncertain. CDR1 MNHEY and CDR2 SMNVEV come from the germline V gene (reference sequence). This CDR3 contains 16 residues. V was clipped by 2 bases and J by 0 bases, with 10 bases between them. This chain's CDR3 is CASSLVQLSTNEKLFF. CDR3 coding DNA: TGTGCCAGCAGTTTAGTTCAGCTCTCAACTAATGAAAAACTGTTTTTT.

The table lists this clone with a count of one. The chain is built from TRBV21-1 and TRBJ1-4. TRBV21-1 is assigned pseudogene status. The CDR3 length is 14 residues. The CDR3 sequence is CASSTAGILKKLFF. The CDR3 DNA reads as TGTGCCAGCAGCACGGCCGGAATTCTGAAAAAACTGTTTTTT.

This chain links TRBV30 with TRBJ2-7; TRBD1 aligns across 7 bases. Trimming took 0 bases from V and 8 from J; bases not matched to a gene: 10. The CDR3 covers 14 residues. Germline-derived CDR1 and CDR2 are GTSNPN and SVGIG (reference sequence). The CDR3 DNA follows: TGTGCCTGGAGTGTCCTCAGACAGGGCGTGAAGCAGTACTTC. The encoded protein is CAWSVLRQGVKQYF.

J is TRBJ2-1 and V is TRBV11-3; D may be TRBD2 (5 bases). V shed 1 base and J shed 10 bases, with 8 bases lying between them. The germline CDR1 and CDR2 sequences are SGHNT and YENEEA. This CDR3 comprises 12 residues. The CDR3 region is CASSLGGGEQFF. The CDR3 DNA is TGTGCCAGCAGCTTAGGAGGCGGGGAGCAGTTCTTC.

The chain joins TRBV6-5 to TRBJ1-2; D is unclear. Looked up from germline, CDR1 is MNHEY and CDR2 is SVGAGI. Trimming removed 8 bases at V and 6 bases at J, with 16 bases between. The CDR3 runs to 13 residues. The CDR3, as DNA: TGTGCCAGCCGACATATCTTAAAGGATGGCTACACCTTC. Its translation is CASRHILKDGYTF.

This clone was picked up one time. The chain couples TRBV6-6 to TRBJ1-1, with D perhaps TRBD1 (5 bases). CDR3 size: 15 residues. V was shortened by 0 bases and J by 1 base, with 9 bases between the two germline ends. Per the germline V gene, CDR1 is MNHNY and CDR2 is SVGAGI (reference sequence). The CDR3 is CASSYSARANTEAFF. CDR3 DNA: TGTGCCAGCAGTTACTCCGCCAGGGCGAACACTGAAGCTTTCTTT.

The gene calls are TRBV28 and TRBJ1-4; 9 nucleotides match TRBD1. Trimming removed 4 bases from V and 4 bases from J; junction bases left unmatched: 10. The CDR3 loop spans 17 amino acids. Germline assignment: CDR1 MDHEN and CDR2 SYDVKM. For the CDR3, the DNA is TGTGCCAGCAGTTCGCCGGGACAGGGTCTGGGTAATGAAAAACTGTTTTTT. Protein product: CASSSPGQGLGNEKLFF.

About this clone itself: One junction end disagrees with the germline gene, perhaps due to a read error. The CDR3 reads CAWSTESTGRLDF. The CDR3 DNA is TGTGCCTGGAGTACGGAGAGTACTGGCCGTCTCGATTTT. The chain carries TRBV30 and TRBJ1-5; unclear D gene. This CDR3 region has 13 residues. Looked up from germline, CDR1 is GTSNPN and CDR2 is SVGIG (reference sequence). Full variable domain (missing parts from reference TRBV30 and TRBJ1-5): SQTIHQWPATLVQPVGSPLSLECTVEGTSNPNLYWYRQAAGRGLQLLFYSVGIGQISSEVPQNLSASRPQDRQFILSSKKLLLSDSGFYLCAWSTESTGRLDFGDGTRLSIL.

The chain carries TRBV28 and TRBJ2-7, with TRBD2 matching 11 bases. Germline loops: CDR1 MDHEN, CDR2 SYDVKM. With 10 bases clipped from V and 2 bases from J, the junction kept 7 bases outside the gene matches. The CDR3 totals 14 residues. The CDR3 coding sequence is TGTGCCACCGTTACTAGCGGGAGTACCTACGAGCAGTACTTC. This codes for CATVTSGSTYEQYF. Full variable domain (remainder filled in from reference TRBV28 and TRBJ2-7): DVKVTQSSRYLVKRTGEKVFLECVQDMDHENMFWYRQDPGLGLRLIYFSYDVKMKEKGDIPEGYSVSREKKERFSLILESASTNQTSMYLCATVTSGSTYEQYFGPGTRLTVT.

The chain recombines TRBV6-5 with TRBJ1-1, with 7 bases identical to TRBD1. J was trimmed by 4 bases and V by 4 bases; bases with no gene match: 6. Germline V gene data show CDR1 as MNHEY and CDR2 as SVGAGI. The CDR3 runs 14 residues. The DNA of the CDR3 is TGTGCCAGCAGTTCACAGGGGTTTGGCACTGAAGCTTTCTTT. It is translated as CASSSQGFGTEAFF.

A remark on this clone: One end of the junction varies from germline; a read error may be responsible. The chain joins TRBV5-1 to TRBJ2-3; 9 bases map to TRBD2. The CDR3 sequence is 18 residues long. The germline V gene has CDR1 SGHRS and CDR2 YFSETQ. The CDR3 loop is CASSLAGLAGPHTDTQYF. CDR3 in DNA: TGCGCTAGCAGCTTGGCCGGGCTAGCGGGGCCCCACACAGATACGCAGTATTTT.

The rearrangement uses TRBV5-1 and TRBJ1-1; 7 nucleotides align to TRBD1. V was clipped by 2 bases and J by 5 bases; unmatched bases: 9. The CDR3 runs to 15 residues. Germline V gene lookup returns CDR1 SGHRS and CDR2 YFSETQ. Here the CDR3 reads CASSFVEGAWTEAFF. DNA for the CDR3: TGCGCCAGCAGCTTCGTGGAGGGGGCTTGGACTGAAGCTTTCTTT.

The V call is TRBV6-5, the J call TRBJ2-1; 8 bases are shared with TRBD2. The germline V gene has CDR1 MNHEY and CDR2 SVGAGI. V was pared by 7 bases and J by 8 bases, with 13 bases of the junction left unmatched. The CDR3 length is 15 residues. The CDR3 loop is CASTTGSSGWDEQFF. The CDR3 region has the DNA TGTGCCAGCACCACAGGGTCTAGCGGGTGGGATGAGCAGTTCTTC.

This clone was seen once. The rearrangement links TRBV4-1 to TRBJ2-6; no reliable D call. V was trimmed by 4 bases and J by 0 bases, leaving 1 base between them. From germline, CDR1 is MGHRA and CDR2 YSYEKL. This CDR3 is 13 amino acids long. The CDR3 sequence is CASSPSGANVLTF. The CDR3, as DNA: TGCGCCAGCAGCCCCTCTGGGGCCAACGTCCTGACTTTC.

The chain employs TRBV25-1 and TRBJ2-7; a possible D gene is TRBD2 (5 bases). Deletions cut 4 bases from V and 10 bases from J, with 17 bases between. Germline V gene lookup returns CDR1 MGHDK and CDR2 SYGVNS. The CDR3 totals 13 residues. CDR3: CASSATPRAVQYF. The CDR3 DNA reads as TGTGCCAGCAGTGCGACGCCGCGGGCTGTCCAGTACTTC.

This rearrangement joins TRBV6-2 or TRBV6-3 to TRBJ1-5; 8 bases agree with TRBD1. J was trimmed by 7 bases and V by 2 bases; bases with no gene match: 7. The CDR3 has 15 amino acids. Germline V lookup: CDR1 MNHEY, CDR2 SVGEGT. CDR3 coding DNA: TGTGCCAGCAGTTACCCGGACAGGGTCACGCAGCCCCAGCATTTT. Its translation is CASSYPDRVTQPQHF.

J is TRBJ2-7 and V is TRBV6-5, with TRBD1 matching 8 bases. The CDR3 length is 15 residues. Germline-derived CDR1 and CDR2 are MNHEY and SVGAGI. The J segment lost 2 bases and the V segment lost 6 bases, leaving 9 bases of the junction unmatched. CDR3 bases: TGTGCCAGCAGGACAGACAGGGGAGGTCCCTACGAGCAGTACTTC. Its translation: CASRTDRGGPYEQYF.

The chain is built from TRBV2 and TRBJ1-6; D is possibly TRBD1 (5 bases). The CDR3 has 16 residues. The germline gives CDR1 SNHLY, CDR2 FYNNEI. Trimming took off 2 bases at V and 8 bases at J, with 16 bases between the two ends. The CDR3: CASSETGWGIDSPLHF. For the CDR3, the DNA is TGTGCCAGCAGTGAAACGGGCTGGGGGATAGATTCACCCCTCCACTTT.

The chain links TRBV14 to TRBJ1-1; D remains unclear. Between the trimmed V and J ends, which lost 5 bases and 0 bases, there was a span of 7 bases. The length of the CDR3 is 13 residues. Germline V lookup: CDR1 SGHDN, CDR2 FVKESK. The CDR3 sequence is CASSWSLNTEAFF. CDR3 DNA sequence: TGTGCCAGCAGCTGGTCGTTGAACACTGAAGCTTTCTTT.

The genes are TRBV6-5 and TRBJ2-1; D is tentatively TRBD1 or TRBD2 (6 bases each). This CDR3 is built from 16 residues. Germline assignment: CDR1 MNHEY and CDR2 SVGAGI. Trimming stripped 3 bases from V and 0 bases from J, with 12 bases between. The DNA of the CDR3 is TGTGCCAGCAGTTATACGGGGGCCAGCTCCTACAATGAGCAGTTCTTC. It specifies CASSYTGASSYNEQFF.

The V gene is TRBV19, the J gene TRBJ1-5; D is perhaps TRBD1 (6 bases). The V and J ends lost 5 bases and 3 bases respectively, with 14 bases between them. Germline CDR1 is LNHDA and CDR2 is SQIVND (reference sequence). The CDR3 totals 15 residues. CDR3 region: CASSGGGLDNQPQHF. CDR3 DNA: TGTGCCAGTAGTGGGGGCGGGCTGGACAATCAGCCCCAGCATTTT.

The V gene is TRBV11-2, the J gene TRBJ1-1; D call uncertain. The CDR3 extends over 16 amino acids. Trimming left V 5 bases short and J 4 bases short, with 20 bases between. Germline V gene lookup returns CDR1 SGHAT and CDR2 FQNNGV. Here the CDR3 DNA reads TGTGCCAGCAGCCCCCTGTGGCCCTTTGGGGTCACTGAAGCTTTCTTT. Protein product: CASSPLWPFGVTEAFF.